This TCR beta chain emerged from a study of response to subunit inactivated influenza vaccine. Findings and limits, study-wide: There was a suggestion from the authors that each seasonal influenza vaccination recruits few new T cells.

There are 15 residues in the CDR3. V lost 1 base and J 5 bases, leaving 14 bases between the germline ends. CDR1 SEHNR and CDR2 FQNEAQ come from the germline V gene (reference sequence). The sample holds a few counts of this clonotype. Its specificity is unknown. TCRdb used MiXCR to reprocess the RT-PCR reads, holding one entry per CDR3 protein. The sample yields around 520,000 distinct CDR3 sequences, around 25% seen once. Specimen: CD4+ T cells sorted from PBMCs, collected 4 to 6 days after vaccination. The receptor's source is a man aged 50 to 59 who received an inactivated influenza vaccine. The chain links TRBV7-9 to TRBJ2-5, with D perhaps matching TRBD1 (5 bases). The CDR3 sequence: CASSLGGLNVETQYF. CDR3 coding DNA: TGTGCCAGCAGCTTAGGGGGCCTCAACGTCGAGACCCAGTACTTC.